One sample yielded the 2 T cell receptor beta chains listed below, sequenced in a study of early T cells in non-severe SARS-CoV-2 infection. TCRdb re-derived calls from the 5' RACE reads in MiXCR, one entry per CDR3 protein. The sample yields fewer than 80,000 distinct CDR3 sequences, approximately 9.5% seen once. Sample: whole blood. These receptors all stem from an adult who was a healthcare worker with PCR-confirmed SARS-CoV-2 infection or an uninfected control (not recorded which).

This clonotype is termed medium-sized. The CDR3 DNA reads TGTGCCAGCAGCTTATACATACTCTCTGGAAACACCATATATTTT. Its translation is CASSLYILSGNTIYF. The chain employs TRBV7-9 and TRBJ1-3; D is undetermined. The germline V gene has CDR1 SEHNR and CDR2 FQNEAQ (reference sequence). The CDR3 runs to 15 residues. Deletions cut 2 bases from V and 0 bases from J, with 8 bases between.

V gene TRBV3-1 combines with J gene TRBJ1-6; D uncertain. The CDR3 consists of 16 residues. CDR1 is LGHDT, CDR2 YNNKEL, per germline (reference sequence). Trimming shortened V by 3 bases and J by 6 bases, and 15 bases separated the two germline ends. The CDR3 bases are TGTGCCAGCAGCCACCTTGGCGGCAGGATTAATTCACCCCTCCACTTT. Protein sequence: CASSHLGGRINSPLHF.